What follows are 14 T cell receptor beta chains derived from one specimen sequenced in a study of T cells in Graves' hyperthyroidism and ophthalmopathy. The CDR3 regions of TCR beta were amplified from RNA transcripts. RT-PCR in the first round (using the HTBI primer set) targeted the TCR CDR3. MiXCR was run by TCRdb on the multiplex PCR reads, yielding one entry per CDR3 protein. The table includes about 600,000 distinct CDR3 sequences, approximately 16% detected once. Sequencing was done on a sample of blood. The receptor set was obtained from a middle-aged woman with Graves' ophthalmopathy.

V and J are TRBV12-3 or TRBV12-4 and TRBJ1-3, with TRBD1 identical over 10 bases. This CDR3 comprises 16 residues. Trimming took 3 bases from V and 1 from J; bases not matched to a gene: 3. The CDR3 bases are TGTGCCAGCAGTTTTCGACAGGGGGCGTCTGGAAACACCATATATTTT. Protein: CASSFRQGASGNTIYF.

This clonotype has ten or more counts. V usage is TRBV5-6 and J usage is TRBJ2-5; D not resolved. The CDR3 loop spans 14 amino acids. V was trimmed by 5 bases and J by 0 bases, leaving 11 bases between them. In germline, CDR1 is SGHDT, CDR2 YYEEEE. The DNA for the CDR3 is TGTGCCAGCAGGGAAGGGCGGAACCAAGAGACCCAGTACTTC. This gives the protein CASREGRNQETQYF.

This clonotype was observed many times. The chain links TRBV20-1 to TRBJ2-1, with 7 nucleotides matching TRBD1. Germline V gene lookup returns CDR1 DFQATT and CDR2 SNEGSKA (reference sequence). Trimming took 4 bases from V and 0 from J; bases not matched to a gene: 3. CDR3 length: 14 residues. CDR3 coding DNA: TGCAGTGCTATGGGACAGAGCTCCTACAATGAGCAGTTCTTC. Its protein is CSAMGQSSYNEQFF.

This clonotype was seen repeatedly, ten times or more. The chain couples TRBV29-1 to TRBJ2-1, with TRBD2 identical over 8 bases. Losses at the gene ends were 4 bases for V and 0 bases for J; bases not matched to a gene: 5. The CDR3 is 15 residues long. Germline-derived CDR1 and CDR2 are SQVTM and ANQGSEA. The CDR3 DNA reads TGCAGCGTTGGGACTAGCCGAAGCTCCTACAATGAGCAGTTCTTC. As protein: CSVGTSRSSYNEQFF.

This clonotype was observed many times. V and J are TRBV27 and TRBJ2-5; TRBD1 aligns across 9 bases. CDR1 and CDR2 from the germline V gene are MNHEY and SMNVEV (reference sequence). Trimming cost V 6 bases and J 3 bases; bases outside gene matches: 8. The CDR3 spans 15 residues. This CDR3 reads CASSAFGTGKETQYF. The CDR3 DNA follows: TGTGCCAGCAGCGCATTCGGGACAGGGAAAGAGACCCAGTACTTC.

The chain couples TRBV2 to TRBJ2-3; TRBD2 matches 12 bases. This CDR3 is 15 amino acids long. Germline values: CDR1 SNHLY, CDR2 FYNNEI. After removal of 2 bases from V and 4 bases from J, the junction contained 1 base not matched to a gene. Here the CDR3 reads CASSEWTSGADTQYF. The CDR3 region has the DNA TGTGCCAGCAGTGAATGGACTAGCGGGGCAGATACGCAGTATTTT.

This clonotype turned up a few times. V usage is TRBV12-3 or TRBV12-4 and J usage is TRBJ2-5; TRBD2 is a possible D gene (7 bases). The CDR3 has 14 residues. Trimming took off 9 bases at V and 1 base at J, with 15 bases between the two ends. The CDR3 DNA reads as TGTGCCAGTAATCGGGGGGCTAGCCAAGAGACCCAGTACTTC. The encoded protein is CASNRGASQETQYF.

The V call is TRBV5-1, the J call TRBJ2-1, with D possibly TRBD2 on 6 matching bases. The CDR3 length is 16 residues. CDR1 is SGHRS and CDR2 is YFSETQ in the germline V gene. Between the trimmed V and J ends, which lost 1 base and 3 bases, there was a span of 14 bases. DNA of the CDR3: TGCGCCAGCAGCTTGCCTTCACGGACTATCTACAATGAGCAGTTCTTC. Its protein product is CASSLPSRTIYNEQFF.

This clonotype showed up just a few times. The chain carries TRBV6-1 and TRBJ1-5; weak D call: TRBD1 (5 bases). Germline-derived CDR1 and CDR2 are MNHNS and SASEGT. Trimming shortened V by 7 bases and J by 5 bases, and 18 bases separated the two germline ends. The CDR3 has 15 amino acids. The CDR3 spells CASTLVALGDQPQHF. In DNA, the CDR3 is TGTGCCAGCACCCTCGTAGCCTTGGGGGATCAGCCCCAGCATTTT.

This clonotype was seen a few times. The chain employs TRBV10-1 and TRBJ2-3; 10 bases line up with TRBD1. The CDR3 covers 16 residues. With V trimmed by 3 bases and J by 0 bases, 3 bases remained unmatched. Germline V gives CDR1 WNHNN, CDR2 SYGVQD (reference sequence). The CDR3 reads CASSDGQGVSTDTQYF. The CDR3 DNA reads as TGCGCCAGCAGTGACGGACAGGGGGTCAGCACAGATACGCAGTATTTT.

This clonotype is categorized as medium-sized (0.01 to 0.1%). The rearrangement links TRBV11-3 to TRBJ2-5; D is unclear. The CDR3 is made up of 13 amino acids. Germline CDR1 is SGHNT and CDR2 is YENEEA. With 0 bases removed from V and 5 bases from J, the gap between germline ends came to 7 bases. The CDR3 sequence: CASSLDRQETQYF. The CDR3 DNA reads TGTGCCAGCAGCTTAGATCGTCAGGAGACCCAGTACTTC. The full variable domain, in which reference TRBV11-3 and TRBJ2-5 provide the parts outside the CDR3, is EAGVVQSPRYKIIEKKQPVAFWCNPISGHNTLYWYLQNLGQGPELLIRYENEEAVDDSQLPKDRFSAERLKGVDSTLKIQPAELGDSAVYLCASSLDRQETQYFGPGTRLLVL.

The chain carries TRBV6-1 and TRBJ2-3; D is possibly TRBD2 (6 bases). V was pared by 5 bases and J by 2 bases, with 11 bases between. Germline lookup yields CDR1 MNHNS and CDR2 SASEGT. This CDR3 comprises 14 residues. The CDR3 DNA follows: TGTGCCAGCAGTTTAGCGGATCTCACAGATACGCAGTATTTT. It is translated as CASSLADLTDTQYF.

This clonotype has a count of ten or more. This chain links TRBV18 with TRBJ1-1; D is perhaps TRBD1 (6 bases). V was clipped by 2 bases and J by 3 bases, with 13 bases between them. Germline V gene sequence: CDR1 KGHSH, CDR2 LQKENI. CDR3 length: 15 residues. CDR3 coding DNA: TGTGCCAGCTCACCATGGACAGTTCGGGACACTGAAGCTTTCTTT. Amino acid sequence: CASSPWTVRDTEAFF.

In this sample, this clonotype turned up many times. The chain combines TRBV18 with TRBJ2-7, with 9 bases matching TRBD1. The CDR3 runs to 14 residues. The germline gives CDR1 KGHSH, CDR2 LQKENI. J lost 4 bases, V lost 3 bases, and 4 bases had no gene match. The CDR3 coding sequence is TGTGCCAGCTCACCTGGGGACAGGGATTACGAGCAGTACTTC. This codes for CASSPGDRDYEQYF.